This entry lists 13 T cell receptor beta chains sequenced from one sample in a study of T-cell memory formation after mild COVID-19. TCRdb re-derived calls from the 5' RACE reads in MiXCR, one entry per CDR3 protein. The data hold about 450,000 distinct CDR3 sequences, with 20% to 30% observed a single time. Material: PBMCs or a T cell subset sorted from them (not recorded which). These receptors were taken from an adult woman who had mild COVID-19 (a few samples of this study predate the infection). Cell type and time point are not known.

The CDR3 loop is CASSYSGRSQPQHF. CDR3 DNA: TGTGCCAGCAGTTACTCAGGGAGGAGTCAGCCCCAGCATTTT. The rearrangement joins TRBV6-5 to TRBJ1-5; no firm D call. Trimming took 0 bases from V and 6 from J, leaving 9 bases between them. The CDR3 contains 14 residues. CDR1 MNHEY and CDR2 SVGAGI come from the germline V gene.

This clonotype was recorded a few times. The chain carries TRBV4-1 and TRBJ1-5, with D hard to call. The CDR3 extends over 12 amino acids. V lost 4 bases, J lost 9 bases, and 10 bases lay in between. Looked up from germline, CDR1 is MGHRA and CDR2 is YSYEKL. CDR3: CASSPGLGPQHF. DNA of the CDR3: TGCGCCAGCAGCCCCGGGTTGGGGCCCCAGCATTTT.

There are many counts of this clonotype. V gene TRBV20-1 combines with J gene TRBJ1-5; possible D gene TRBD1, 5 bases. The V gene lost 0 bases and the J gene lost 6 bases, with 12 bases spanning the gap. The germline CDR1 and CDR2 sequences are DFQATT and SNEGSKA (reference sequence). The CDR3 extends over 14 amino acids. The CDR3 loop is CSARDSAGTQPQHF. DNA of the CDR3: TGCAGTGCTAGAGATTCGGCAGGGACTCAGCCCCAGCATTTT.

The rearrangement joins TRBV29-1 to TRBJ2-5; D not certain. From germline, CDR1 is SQVTM and CDR2 ANQGSEA. Trimming stripped 4 bases from V and 5 bases from J, with 5 bases between. This CDR3 comprises 10 residues. The CDR3 loop is CSVVKETQYF. CDR3 DNA: TGCAGCGTTGTAAAGGAGACCCAGTACTTC. The variable domain in full, completed from reference TRBV29-1 and TRBJ2-5, reads SAVISQKPSRDICQRGTSLTIQCQVDSQVTMMFWYRQQPGQSLTLIATANQGSEATYESGFVIDKFPISRPNLTFSTLTVSNMSPEDSSIYLCSVVKETQYFGPGTRLLVL.

The table lists this clonotype with a count of one. The V and J genes are TRBV6-1 and TRBJ2-3; TRBD1 agrees at 10 bases. Germline trimming cut 7 bases from V and 0 bases from J; bases unmatched to any gene: 4. The CDR3 is 15 amino acids. Per the germline V gene, CDR1 is MNHNS and CDR2 is SASEGT. The CDR3 protein is CASTPGQGSTDTQYF. Here the CDR3 DNA reads TGTGCCAGCACCCCGGGACAGGGGAGCACAGATACGCAGTATTTT.

V and J are TRBV14 and TRBJ1-2, with D hard to call. Trimming left V 4 bases short and J 5 bases short, with 17 bases between. The CDR3 runs to 15 residues. CDR1 is SGHDN and CDR2 is FVKESK in the germline V gene. CDR3 bases: TGTGCCAGCAGCCCTGTCAAAGGGATCTCTTATGGCTACACCTTC. Its translation is CASSPVKGISYGYTF. Drawing the rest from reference TRBV14 and TRBJ1-2, the complete variable domain is EAGVTQFPSHSVIEKGQTVTLRCDPISGHDNLYWYRRVMGKEIKFLLHFVKESKQDESGMPNNRFLAERTGGTYSTLKVQPAELEDSGVYFCASSPVKGISYGYTFGSGTRLTVV.

This clonotype was observed a handful of times. The J gene is TRBJ2-3, the V gene TRBV20-1; D possibly corresponds to TRBD1 (6 bases). The CDR3 extends over 15 amino acids. V was clipped by 5 bases and J by 4 bases, with 19 bases between them. Germline values: CDR1 DFQATT, CDR2 SNEGSKA (reference sequence). The CDR3 spells CSAPGLGAVSDTQYF. CDR3 in DNA: TGCAGTGCTCCTGGGTTGGGGGCCGTCTCAGATACGCAGTATTTT.

The chain couples TRBV7-9 to TRBJ2-7; no definite D call. Germline values: CDR1 SEHNR, CDR2 FQNEAQ (reference sequence). The CDR3 runs 16 residues. V gave up 1 base and J gave up 0 bases, with 13 bases separating them. The CDR3, as DNA: TGTGCCAGCAGCTTAGGAAGCAAACCCTACTCCTACGAGCAGTACTTC. Its protein product is CASSLGSKPYSYEQYF.

This clonotype was seen a handful of times. The V and J genes are TRBV5-1 and TRBJ2-4, with 14 nucleotides matching TRBD2. V lost 0 bases to trimming and J lost 3 bases; unmatched junction nucleotides: 5. CDR1 is SGHRS, CDR2 YFSETQ, per germline. The CDR3 covers 18 residues. The CDR3 loop reads CASSLGLAGGLGKNIQYF. CDR3 coding DNA: TGCGCCAGCAGCTTGGGACTAGCGGGGGGGCTCGGCAAAAACATTCAGTACTTC.

The chain recombines TRBV3-1 with TRBJ2-2; D could derive from TRBD1 or TRBD2 (5 bases each). Germline V gives CDR1 LGHDT, CDR2 YNNKEL (reference sequence). This CDR3 is built from 16 residues. Trimming took off 1 base at V and 4 bases at J, with 13 bases between the two ends. CDR3 amino acids: CASSQAGKGRTGELFF. The CDR3 DNA reads TGTGCCAGCAGCCAAGCGGGAAAGGGGCGCACCGGGGAGCTGTTTTTT.

This chain links TRBV7-2 with TRBJ2-1, with no clear D. Germline CDR1 SGHTA, CDR2 FQGNSA. Trimming shortened V by 3 bases and J by 5 bases, and 8 bases separated the two germline ends. The CDR3 extends over 13 amino acids. CDR3 residues: CASSLTQDNEQFF. The CDR3 nucleotides are TGTGCCAGCAGCTTGACCCAAGACAATGAGCAGTTCTTC.

This clonotype was seen only a few times. The V gene is TRBV5-5, the J gene TRBJ1-5; D call uncertain. Trimming removed 3 bases at V and 9 bases at J, with 7 bases between. Germline V gene sequence: CDR1 SGHKS, CDR2 YYEKEE (reference sequence). The CDR3 sequence is 11 residues long. CDR3 nucleotides: TGTGCCAGCAGCTCATCAATGCCCCAGCATTTT. Its translation: CASSSSMPQHF.

The chain joins TRBV7-6 to TRBJ2-2; TRBD1 might be the D (8 bases). Germline V gene lookup returns CDR1 SGHVS and CDR2 FNYEAQ. Trimming removed 7 bases from V and 5 bases from J, with 17 bases in between. The CDR3 contains 15 residues. Written as DNA, the CDR3 is TGTGCCAGCACCCATGGACAGGGAGGGACCGGGGAGCTGTTTTTT. As protein: CASTHGQGGTGELFF.